These 20 T cell receptor beta chains share one sample of origin, sequenced in a study of T cells after yellow fever vaccination (dated by TCRdb to the late 2010s). Preparation of the library involved 5' RACE. Sequencer: Illumina HiSeq 2500. The public reads were run again by TCRdb, first through fastp at Q25 and then through MiXCR, and only productive beta chains were kept. Identical CDR3 proteins give one entry, which carries the most common genes and DNA. Counted in this sample were some 550,000 distinct CDR3 sequences; about a fifth of them appeared once. The leading ten clones occupy around 15% of the sample. The intended sense of this specimen's treatment or condition label: live attenuated yellow fever vaccine strain. Sequencing used PBMCs, obtained 15 days after the yellow fever booster vaccination. Receptors originate from a man aged 30 to 39 who received the YFV17D yellow fever vaccine.

This chain uses TRBV27 with TRBJ2-1, with TRBD2 as a possible D gene (6 bases). CDR1 is MNHEY and CDR2 is SMNVEV in the germline V gene (reference sequence). There are 12 residues in the CDR3. V dropped 5 bases and J dropped 13 bases, with 15 bases sitting between them. CDR3 amino acids: CASSRLPGTQFF. The CDR3, as DNA: TGTGCCAGCAGTCGACTGCCCGGGACTCAGTTCTTC.

The sample holds a few counts of this clonotype. The chain links TRBV7-8 to TRBJ2-5; 8 bases line up with TRBD1. Germline CDR1 is SGHVS and CDR2 is FQNEAQ. V lost 4 bases to trimming and J lost 1 base; unmatched junction nucleotides: 5. This CDR3 is 15 amino acids long. The CDR3 DNA sequence: TGTGCCAGCAGCTCAGAGGACAGGGCCCAAGAGACCCAGTACTTC. It specifies CASSSEDRAQETQYF.

This clonotype was counted a few times. The chain carries TRBV4-2 and TRBJ2-4; D is perhaps TRBD1 (6 bases). Germline CDR1 and CDR2: LGHNA and YNFKEQ. Trimming shortened V by 4 bases and J by 1 base, and 14 bases separated the two germline ends. The CDR3 runs to 16 residues. CDR3 sequence: CASSPVLGAAKNIQYF. The CDR3 region has the DNA TGTGCCAGCAGCCCCGTTTTGGGGGCGGCCAAAAACATTCAGTACTTC.

V is TRBV9 and J is TRBJ2-1, with unresolved D. The CDR3 consists of 14 residues. V lost 0 bases and J lost 6, with 10 bases in between. Germline CDR1 reads SGDLS; CDR2 reads YYNGEE. The CDR3 is CASSVEGSTNEQFF. In DNA, the CDR3 is TGTGCCAGCAGCGTAGAGGGCTCAACCAATGAGCAGTTCTTC.

This clonotype showed up just a few times. The chain is built from TRBV7-3 and TRBJ2-7, with D uncertain. Germline V gene data show CDR1 as SGHTA and CDR2 as FQGTGA. The length of the CDR3 is 13 residues. V lost 0 bases to trimming and J lost 5 bases, with 8 bases between them. CDR3 sequence reads: CASSLTSGHEQYF. The DNA of the CDR3 is TGTGCCAGCAGCTTAACTTCCGGCCACGAGCAGTACTTC. Supplemented by reference TRBV7-3 and TRBJ2-7, the full variable domain reads GAGVSQTPSNKVTEKGKYVELRCDPISGHTALYWYRQSLGQGPEFLIYFQGTGAADDSGLPNDRFFAVRPEGSVSTLKIQRTERGDSAVYLCASSLTSGHEQYFGPGTRLTVT.

The chain joins TRBV5-1 to TRBJ2-1, with 10 nucleotides matching TRBD2. The J segment lost 12 bases and the V segment lost 2 bases, leaving 11 bases of the junction unmatched. CDR1 is SGHRS, CDR2 YFSETQ, per germline. The CDR3 covers 15 residues. The CDR3 sequence: CASSFTGTSASGQFF. In DNA, the CDR3 is TGCGCCAGCAGCTTTACCGGGACTAGCGCCTCGGGGCAGTTCTTC.

The chain employs TRBV7-8 and TRBJ2-7; 8 bases line up with TRBD1. The J segment lost 4 bases and the V segment lost 2 bases, leaving 7 bases of the junction unmatched. The CDR3 extends over 15 amino acids. Germline-derived CDR1 and CDR2 are SGHVS and FQNEAQ. In DNA, the CDR3 is TGTGCCAGCAGCTTAATTCAGGGGGCGACTTACGAGCAGTACTTC. It codes for CASSLIQGATYEQYF.

A few counts support this clonotype. This chain links TRBV5-1 with TRBJ1-4; 8 positions match TRBD1. The trim removed 5 bases at V and 6 bases at J, leaving 3 bases unmatched. Germline CDR1 is SGHRS and CDR2 is YFSETQ. This CDR3 is built from 13 residues. The DNA of the CDR3 is TGCGCCAGCAGGACAGGGGAGTATGAAAAACTGTTTTTT. This codes for CASRTGEYEKLFF.

This clonotype was seen more than once but under ten times. This chain connects TRBV5-1 to TRBJ1-1; D ambiguous. The germline V gene has CDR1 SGHRS and CDR2 YFSETQ. The CDR3 has 14 residues. V lost 0 bases to trimming and J lost 2 bases, with 8 bases between them. The CDR3, as DNA: TGCGCCAGCAGCTTGGTATTGGGAAACACTGAAGCTTTCTTT. Residues: CASSLVLGNTEAFF.

In its sample, this clonotype was seen a few times. The V gene is TRBV6-1, the J gene TRBJ2-2, with TRBD2 identical over 7 bases. The V gene's germline CDR1 is MNHNS and CDR2 SASEGT. The trim removed 6 bases at V and 0 bases at J, leaving 7 bases unmatched. This CDR3 has 16 amino acids. The DNA of the CDR3 is TGTGCCAGCAGAGTAGCGGGCCCTACGAACACCGGGGAGCTGTTTTTT. This gives the protein CASRVAGPTNTGELFF.

The V gene is TRBV11-2, the J gene TRBJ2-2; 11 positions agree with TRBD2. The CDR3 spans 17 residues. From germline, CDR1 is SGHAT and CDR2 FQNNGV. With 6 bases clipped from V and 3 bases from J, the junction kept 9 bases outside the gene matches. The CDR3 coding sequence is TGTGCCAGCAGACCCGCCGGGACTAGCGGATACACCGGGGAGCTGTTTTTT. This gives the protein CASRPAGTSGYTGELFF. The full variable domain, with the rest looked up from reference TRBV11-2 and TRBJ2-2, is EAGVAQSPRYKIIEKRQSVAFWCNPISGHATLYWYQQILGQGPKLLIQFQNNGVVDDSQLPKDRFSAERLKGVDSTLKIQPAKLEDSAVYLCASRPAGTSGYTGELFFGEGSRLTVL.

This clonotype was counted a few times. The V call is TRBV29-1, the J call TRBJ1-4; 8 nucleotides match TRBD1. V trimming: 7 bases; J trimming: 7 bases; junction bases outside the gene matches: 11. Germline CDR1 is SQVTM and CDR2 is ANQGSEA. There are 14 residues in the CDR3. This CDR3 is CSAKGGQGGEKLFF. CDR3 DNA: TGCAGCGCAAAAGGAGGACAGGGAGGTGAAAAACTGTTTTTT. The whole variable domain, remainder taken from reference TRBV29-1 and TRBJ1-4, is SAVISQKPSRDICQRGTSLTIQCQVDSQVTMMFWYRQQPGQSLTLIATANQGSEATYESGFVIDKFPISRPNLTFSTLTVSNMSPEDSSIYLCSAKGGQGGEKLFFGSGTQLSVL.

This clonotype has only a few counts. The chain links TRBV7-9 to TRBJ2-7, with 8 positions matching TRBD1. Germline assignment: CDR1 SEHNR and CDR2 FQNEAQ (reference sequence). The CDR3 sequence is 14 residues long. V shed 7 bases and J 1 base; nucleotides not matched to a gene: 6. The CDR3 sequence is CASTGDRSSYEQYF. DNA for the CDR3: TGTGCCAGCACGGGGGACAGGTCATCCTACGAGCAGTACTTC.

This chain connects TRBV24-1 to TRBJ2-5; D could derive from TRBD1 or TRBD2 (5 bases each). This CDR3 spans 15 amino acids. Trimming left V 4 bases short and J 5 bases short, with 16 bases between. Germline loops: CDR1 KGHDR, CDR2 SFDVKD. Here the CDR3 DNA reads TGTGCCACCAGTGACGGAAGCTTCAGGGACGAGACCCAGTACTTC. It yields the protein CATSDGSFRDETQYF.

The chain has TRBV6-6 and TRBJ2-7; D gene unclear. V gave up 2 bases and J gave up 5 bases, with 7 bases separating them. The CDR3 length is 12 residues. Germline CDR1 and CDR2: MNHNY and SVGAGI (reference sequence). In DNA, the CDR3 is TGTGCCAGCAGTTACCGTGGGGACGAGCAGTACTTC. Translated: CASSYRGDEQYF.

The chain uses TRBV3-1 and TRBJ2-2; perhaps TRBD2 as D (5 bases). The V and J ends lost 2 bases and 4 bases respectively, with 8 bases between them. The CDR3 loop spans 14 amino acids. Germline loops: CDR1 LGHDT, CDR2 YNNKEL (reference sequence). CDR3 residues: CASSQPSPTGELFF. CDR3 in DNA: TGTGCCAGCAGCCAACCTAGCCCCACCGGGGAGCTGTTTTTT.

This clonotype has more than one count but fewer than ten. This chain joins TRBV20-1 and TRBJ2-2; 10 nucleotides agree with TRBD2. The V and J ends lost 0 bases and 7 bases, in that order; junction bases with no gene match: 5. Germline lookup yields CDR1 DFQATT and CDR2 SNEGSKA (reference sequence). This CDR3 comprises 15 residues. CDR3 coding DNA: TGCAGTGCTAGAGATCGGAGACTAGCGGGCGGGGAGCTGTTTTTT. The encoded protein is CSARDRRLAGGELFF.

The chain combines TRBV29-1 with TRBJ2-1; the match to TRBD2 covers 11 bases. CDR1 SQVTM and CDR2 ANQGSEA come from the germline V gene. This CDR3 contains 13 residues. The ends lost 2 bases at V and 6 bases at J; junction bases unmatched: 0. This CDR3 is CSVELAGGNEQFF. Written as DNA, the CDR3 is TGCAGCGTTGAACTAGCGGGGGGCAATGAGCAGTTCTTC.

The rearrangement uses TRBV7-2 and TRBJ2-3; a weak D match, TRBD1 (6 bases). Per the germline V gene, CDR1 is SGHTA and CDR2 is FQGNSA. This CDR3 is built from 15 residues. With 3 bases removed from V and 4 bases from J, the gap between germline ends came to 14 bases. Here the CDR3 reads CASSFQGHGPDTQYF. CDR3 DNA: TGTGCCAGCAGCTTTCAGGGGCACGGCCCAGATACGCAGTATTTT.

J is TRBJ2-5 and V is TRBV19; 11 bases agree with TRBD1. This CDR3 is 13 amino acids long. Trimming removed 10 bases from V and 4 bases from J; junction bases left unmatched: 5. Germline V gives CDR1 LNHDA, CDR2 SQIVND (reference sequence). The CDR3 DNA is TGTGCCACCCGGGACAGGGGGTTAGAGACCCAGTACTTC. Protein sequence: CATRDRGLETQYF.